These 24 T cell receptor beta chains were all obtained from the same sample, sequenced in a study of blood T cell repertoires in COVID-19. Assay: immunoSEQ multiplex PCR; the TCRdb copy retains only in-frame clones and omits some. In the table there are around 110,000 clones, roughly 88% of which are singletons. Sequencing used peripheral blood. The source of these receptors is a woman aged 65 to 85 with acute or convalescent COVID-19.

The DNA of the CDR3 is TGTGCCAGCAGTATCCAGACAGGGAGGAATGAAAAACTGTTTTTT. Translated: CASSIQTGRNEKLFF. The rearrangement links TRBV6-5 to TRBJ1-4; 7 bases fit TRBD1. CDR3 length equals 15 residues. Germline CDR1 is MNHEY and CDR2 is SVGAGI. The V segment lost 5 bases and the J segment 5 bases; nucleotides outside the gene matches: 8.

The CDR3 nucleotides are TGTGCCAGCATTCGGAGGGGCGGACACAATCAGCCCCAGCATTTT. Amino acid sequence: CASIRRGGHNQPQHF. The chain recombines TRBV6-5 with TRBJ1-5, with D maybe TRBD1 (5 bases). The CDR3 is 15 amino acids. V lost 7 bases and J lost 3, with 16 bases in between. From germline, CDR1 is MNHEY and CDR2 SVGAGI.

The chain uses TRBV4-2 and TRBJ2-7; 7 bases agree with TRBD2. This CDR3 spans 15 amino acids. Germline CDR1 and CDR2: LGHNA and YNFKEQ. V shed 0 bases and J 6 bases; nucleotides not matched to a gene: 8. CDR3 nucleotide sequence: TGTGCCAGCAGCCAAGATCTTGGAGTAGCGGGCGAGCAGTACTTC. Protein sequence: CASSQDLGVAGEQYF.

In its sample, this clone was seen once. This chain links TRBV12-5 with TRBJ1-2, with 10 bases lining up with TRBD1. V dropped 1 base and J dropped 4; count of bases not matched to a gene: 0. The CDR3 runs to 14 residues. The germline V gene has CDR1 LGHNT and CDR2 FRNRAP. The DNA for the CDR3 is TGTGCTAGTGGTTTGGGGGACAGGGGCTATGGCTACACCTTC. Its protein is CASGLGDRGYGYTF.

This clone has just a few counts. The CDR3 reads CASSPGQAEGYGYTF. The CDR3 nucleotides are TGTGCCAGCAGCCCGGGACAGGCCGAAGGATATGGCTACACCTTC. The chain is built from TRBV6-5 and TRBJ1-2, with 8 bases matching TRBD1. Germline-derived CDR1 and CDR2 are MNHEY and SVGAGI. After removal of 6 bases from V and 5 bases from J, the junction contained 11 bases not matched to a gene. The CDR3 has 15 amino acids.

The V call is TRBV20-1, the J call TRBJ2-5; no definite D call. CDR3 length: 11 residues. Germline V gives CDR1 DFQATT, CDR2 SNEGSKA (reference sequence). The V gene lost 6 bases and the J gene lost 5 bases, with 10 bases spanning the gap. The CDR3 sequence is CSARVFETQYF. In nucleotides, the CDR3 is TGCAGTGCACGGGTCTTCGAGACCCAGTACTTC.

The gene calls are TRBV6-5 and TRBJ1-1; the D gene is possibly TRBD1 (6 bases). There are 14 residues in the CDR3. CDR1 is MNHEY, CDR2 SVGAGI, per germline. Trimming left V 7 bases short and J 4 bases short, with 16 bases between. The CDR3 DNA is TGTGCCAGCACTGCAAGGGGGGGGCCCACTGAAGCTTTCTTT. As protein: CASTARGGPTEAFF.

The gene calls are TRBV6-5 and TRBJ2-7, with TRBD1 matching 9 bases. J was trimmed by 0 bases and V by 8 bases; bases with no gene match: 5. This CDR3 contains 14 residues. CDR1 and CDR2 from the germline V gene are MNHEY and SVGAGI. CDR3 sequence reads: CASQGQGSSYEQYF. CDR3 DNA sequence: TGTGCCAGCCAAGGACAGGGGAGCTCCTACGAGCAGTACTTC.

This clone was recorded once. V and J are TRBV9 and TRBJ2-5; TRBD2 matches at 7 bases. The CDR3 extends over 14 amino acids. The germline V gene encodes CDR1 SGDLS and CDR2 YYNGEE. With 7 bases clipped from V and 5 bases from J, the junction kept 11 bases outside the gene matches. This CDR3 is CASGMGRVGETQYF. In DNA, the CDR3 is TGTGCCAGCGGTATGGGGAGGGTAGGGGAGACCCAGTACTTC.

This chain links TRBV5-6 with TRBJ1-1, with D perhaps TRBD1 (6 bases). Germline V gives CDR1 SGHDT, CDR2 YYEEEE. The CDR3 totals 14 residues. V lost 2 bases, J lost 1 base, and 9 bases lay in between. The CDR3 bases are TGTGCCAGCAGCTTCAGGGGTTCGAACACTGAAGCTTTCTTT. Protein: CASSFRGSNTEAFF.

V gene TRBV7-2 combines with J gene TRBJ2-1; D is perhaps TRBD1 (5 bases). CDR3 length: 16 amino acids. The germline V and J ends were trimmed by 4 bases and 6 bases, with 19 bases remaining between them. From germline, CDR1 is SGHTA and CDR2 FQGNSA. In DNA, the CDR3 is TGTGCCAGCAGCTCCCCCCCGTTGGTTGGGGCCAATGAGCAGTTCTTC. Amino acids: CASSSPPLVGANEQFF.

This rearrangement joins TRBV3-1 (or the pseudogene TRBV3-2) to TRBJ2-7, with TRBD1 matching over 11 bases. The CDR3 extends over 15 amino acids. Germline V gene data show CDR1 as LGHDT and CDR2 as YNNKEL (reference sequence). J lost 4 bases, V lost 5 bases, and 7 bases had no gene match. CDR3 residues: CASSDYGQGAYEQYF. CDR3 DNA: TGTGCCAGCAGCGACTACGGACAGGGGGCTTACGAGCAGTACTTC.

The gene calls are TRBV12-3 or TRBV12-4 and TRBJ2-1; the D is unclear. Trimming took off 5 bases at V and 6 bases at J, with 2 bases between the two ends. This CDR3 comprises 10 residues. This chain's CDR3 is CASSRNEQFF. CDR3 DNA sequence: TGTGCCAGCAGTCGCAATGAGCAGTTCTTC.

The V gene is TRBV7-6, the J gene TRBJ1-5; TRBD1 matches 7 bases. The germline CDR1 and CDR2 sequences are SGHVS and FNYEAQ. V was pared by 1 base and J by 6 bases, with 3 bases of the junction left unmatched. The CDR3 consists of 14 residues. CDR3 amino acids: CASSLVGGTQPQHF. The CDR3 nucleotides read TGTGCCAGCAGCTTAGTAGGGGGCACTCAGCCCCAGCATTTT.

CDR3 sequence reads: CASSIGGLSGNTIYF. CDR3 nucleotides: TGTGCCAGTAGTATAGGGGGCCTCTCTGGAAACACCATATATTTT. This chain uses TRBV19 with TRBJ1-3, with TRBD1 as a possible D gene (5 bases). The CDR3 totals 15 residues. V lost 1 base, J lost 0 bases, and 7 bases lay in between. Germline V CDR1 and CDR2: LNHDA, SQIVND (reference sequence).

The V and J genes are TRBV29-1 and TRBJ1-1, with TRBD1 as a possible D gene (5 bases). With 6 bases removed from V and 1 base from J, the gap between germline ends came to 12 bases. CDR1 and CDR2 (germline): SQVTM, ANQGSEA. This CDR3 is built from 13 residues. The CDR3 nucleotides read TGCAGCGTCCCCAGGGAGGGGAACACTGAAGCTTTCTTT. Residues: CSVPREGNTEAFF.

The rearrangement links TRBV6-5 to TRBJ1-1; TRBD1 matches at 11 bases. This CDR3 is built from 13 residues. The junction had 3 bases not matched to a gene; V was cut back by 8 bases and J by 4 bases. Germline V gene sequence: CDR1 MNHEY, CDR2 SVGAGI. CDR3 sequence: CASGQGALTEAFF. As DNA, the CDR3 is TGTGCCAGCGGACAGGGGGCTCTCACTGAAGCTTTCTTT.

V gene TRBV9 combines with J gene TRBJ1-1; TRBD1 matches 8 bases. This CDR3 spans 16 amino acids. The V and J ends lost 0 bases and 1 base, in that order; junction bases with no gene match: 5. Germline CDR1 SGDLS, CDR2 YYNGEE. CDR3 in amino acids: CASSVGQGAGNTEAFF. The CDR3 DNA follows: TGTGCCAGCAGCGTAGGGCAGGGGGCCGGGAACACTGAAGCTTTCTTT.

The rearrangement joins TRBV19 to TRBJ2-7; 8 nucleotides agree with TRBD1. The germline gives CDR1 LNHDA, CDR2 SQIVND (reference sequence). This CDR3 is 13 amino acids long. J lost 5 bases, V lost 6 bases, and 6 bases had no gene match. The CDR3 loop reads CASRRTGSNEQYF. In nucleotides, the CDR3 is TGTGCCAGTAGAAGGACAGGGAGCAACGAGCAGTACTTC.

The chain is built from TRBV5-6 and TRBJ2-1; D may be TRBD1 (5 bases). This CDR3 has 16 amino acids. CDR1 is SGHDT, CDR2 YYEEEE, per germline. The germline V and J ends were trimmed by 2 bases and 3 bases, with 15 bases remaining between them. This CDR3 is CASSFGSSGFYNEQFF. CDR3 bases: TGTGCCAGCAGCTTTGGCTCTTCAGGGTTCTACAATGAGCAGTTCTTC.

This chain links TRBV29-1 with TRBJ2-7; 7 nucleotides line up with TRBD1. V shed 4 bases, J shed 2 bases, and the junction held 5 bases outside the gene matches. The CDR3 sequence is 13 residues long. Germline V gene lookup returns CDR1 SQVTM and CDR2 ANQGSEA. The CDR3 DNA reads TGCAGCGTTGGCCCCGGACAGGCCTACGAGCAGTACTTC. Translated: CSVGPGQAYEQYF.

This clone was recorded a few times. This rearrangement joins TRBV10-3 to TRBJ1-6; D remains unclear. The CDR3 has 15 residues. CDR1 ENHRY and CDR2 SYGVKD come from the germline V gene. V was shortened by 8 bases and J by 2 bases, with 13 bases between the two germline ends. The CDR3 protein is CAIGRREPYNSPLHF. In DNA, the CDR3 is TGTGCCATCGGTCGGCGGGAGCCCTATAATTCACCCCTCCACTTT.

The chain combines TRBV7-9 with TRBJ2-3, with 7 bases aligning to TRBD1. CDR3 length: 15 amino acids. Germline V lookup: CDR1 SEHNR, CDR2 FQNEAQ (reference sequence). After removal of 0 bases from V and 4 bases from J, the junction contained 4 bases not matched to a gene. The CDR3 loop is CASSLAGTVPDTQYF. The DNA of the CDR3 is TGTGCCAGCAGCTTAGCGGGGACAGTCCCAGATACGCAGTATTTT.

The J gene is TRBJ2-1, the V gene TRBV11-2; 11 nucleotides align to TRBD2. V lost 4 bases, J lost 7 bases, and 6 bases stayed unmatched. Germline assignment: CDR1 SGHAT and CDR2 FQNNGV. CDR3 length equals 15 residues. The CDR3 DNA reads as TGTGCCAGCAGCTCATTAGCGGGAGGGTCGAATGAGCAGTTCTTC. Translating it yields CASSSLAGGSNEQFF.